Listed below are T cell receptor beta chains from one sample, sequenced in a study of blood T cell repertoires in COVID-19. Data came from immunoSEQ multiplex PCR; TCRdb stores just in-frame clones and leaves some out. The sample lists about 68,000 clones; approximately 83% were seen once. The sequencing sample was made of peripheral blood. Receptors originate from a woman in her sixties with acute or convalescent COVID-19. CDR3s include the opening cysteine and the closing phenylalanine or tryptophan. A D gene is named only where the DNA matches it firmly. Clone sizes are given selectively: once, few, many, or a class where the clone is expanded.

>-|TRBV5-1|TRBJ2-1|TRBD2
CASSFRGGYNEQFF
TGCGCCAGCAGCTTTAGGGGAGGGTACAATGAGCAGTTCTTC
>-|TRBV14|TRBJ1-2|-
CASSQQVTYGYTF
TGTGCCAGCAGTCAACAGGTTACCTATGGCTACACCTTC
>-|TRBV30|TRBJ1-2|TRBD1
CASDRRDRGIYGYTF
TGTGCCTCCGACCGCCGGGACAGGGGGATTTATGGCTACACCTTC
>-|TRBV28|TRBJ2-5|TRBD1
CASRNQGAETQYF
TGTGCCAGCAGGAATCAGGGGGCAGAGACCCAGTACTTC
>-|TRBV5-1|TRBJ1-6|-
CASSPTDRTNSPLHF
TGCGCCAGCAGCCCCACAGACAGGACGAATTCACCCCTCCACTTT
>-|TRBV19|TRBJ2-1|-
CASSMGGLGNEQFF
TGTGCCAGTAGTATGGGGGGGCTAGGGAATGAGCAGTTCTTC
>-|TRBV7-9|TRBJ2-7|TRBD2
CASSLAGGAGESYEQYF
TGTGCCAGCAGCTTAGCGGGGGGAGCGGGAGAATCCTACGAGCAGTACTTC
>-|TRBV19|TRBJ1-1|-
CASRNKGVLMNTEAFF
TGTGCCAGTAGAAACAAGGGGGTACTTATGAACACTGAAGCTTTCTTT
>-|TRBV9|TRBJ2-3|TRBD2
CASSAAGGLTDTQYF
TGTGCCAGCAGCGCCGCGGGAGGCCTCACAGATACGCAGTATTTT
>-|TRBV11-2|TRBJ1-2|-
CASSPRSVRLFANYGYTF
TGTGCCAGCAGCCCAAGGTCGGTTCGACTTTTCGCTAACTATGGCTACACCTTC
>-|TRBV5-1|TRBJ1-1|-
CASSPEEGEAFF
TGCGCCAGCAGCCCAGAGGAGGGTGAAGCTTTCTTT
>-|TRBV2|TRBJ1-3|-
CASRAGASGNTIYF
TGTGCCAGCAGGGCAGGGGCCTCGGGGAACACCATATATTTT
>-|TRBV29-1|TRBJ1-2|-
CSAESIRVGYTF
TGCAGCGCCGAGTCGATCAGGGTTGGCTACACCTTC
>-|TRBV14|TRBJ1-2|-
CASSSWQELYGYTF
TGTGCCAGCAGTAGTTGGCAGGAATTATATGGCTACACCTTC
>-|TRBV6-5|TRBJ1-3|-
CASSYAGPGSGNTIYF
TGTGCCAGCAGTTACGCGGGACCGGGATCTGGAAACACCATATATTTT
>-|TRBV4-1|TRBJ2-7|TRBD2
CASSQLASGGYEQYF
TGCGCCAGCAGCCAATTGGCTAGCGGGGGATACGAGCAGTACTTC
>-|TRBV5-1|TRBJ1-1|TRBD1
CASSLAAGQIEAFF
TGCGCCAGCAGCTTGGCGGCGGGACAGATTGAAGCTTTCTTT
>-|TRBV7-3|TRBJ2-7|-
CASSSSSSEQYF
TGTGCCAGCAGCTCTAGCTCTAGTGAGCAGTACTTC
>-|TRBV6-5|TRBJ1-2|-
CASSYRGAENYGYTF
TGTGCCAGCAGTTACCGGGGGGCTGAGAACTATGGCTACACCTTC
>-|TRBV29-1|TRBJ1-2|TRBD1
CSAGQGANYGYTF
TGCAGCGCCGGACAGGGGGCAAACTATGGCTACACCTTC
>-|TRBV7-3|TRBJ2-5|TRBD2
CASSLGPSGGETQYF
TGTGCCAGCAGCTTAGGGCCTTCGGGGGGAGAGACCCAGTACTTC
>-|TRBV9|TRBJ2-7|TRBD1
CASSAADRGRYEQYF
TGTGCCAGCAGCGCCGCCGACAGGGGGAGGTACGAGCAGTACTTC
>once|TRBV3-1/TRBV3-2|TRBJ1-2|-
CASSQDTQGSSNYGYTF
TGTGCCAGCAGCCAAGATACGCAGGGCTCCTCGAACTATGGCTACACCTTC
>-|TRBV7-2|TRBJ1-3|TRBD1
CASSPDRSSGNTIYF
TGTGCCAGCAGCCCGGACAGGAGCTCTGGAAACACCATATATTTT
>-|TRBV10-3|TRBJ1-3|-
CAISESAVSGNTIYF
TGTGCCATCAGTGAGTCGGCAGTCTCTGGAAACACCATATATTTT
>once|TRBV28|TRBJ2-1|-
CASSGSYNEQFF
TGTGCCAGCAGTGGGAGCTACAATGAGCAGTTCTTC
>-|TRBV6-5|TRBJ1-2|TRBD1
CASTGTGGVLYGYTF
TGTGCCAGCACTGGGACAGGGGGCGTCTTGTATGGCTACACCTTC
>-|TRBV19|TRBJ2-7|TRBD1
CATRPGTGSYEQYF
TGTGCCACCCGTCCCGGGACAGGGTCCTACGAGCAGTACTTC
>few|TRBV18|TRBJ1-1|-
CASSLSQRNTEAFF
TGTGCCAGCTCACTGTCTCAGCGGAACACTGAAGCTTTCTTT
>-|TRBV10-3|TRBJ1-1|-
CAISDLGGTGTEAFF
TGTGCCATCAGTGATCTCGGCGGGACTGGAACTGAAGCTTTCTTT
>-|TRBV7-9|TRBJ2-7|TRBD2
CASSLELAAYEQYF
TGTGCCAGCAGCTTAGAACTAGCGGCGTACGAGCAGTACTTC
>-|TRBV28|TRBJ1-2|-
CASISGLSLYGYTF
TGTGCCAGCATTTCGGGACTCAGCCTCTATGGCTACACCTTC
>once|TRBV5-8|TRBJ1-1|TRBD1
CASSLRQGAAFF
TGTGCCAGCAGCTTAAGACAGGGGGCGGCTTTCTTT
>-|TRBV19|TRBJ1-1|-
CASRDLREPDTEAFF
TGTGCCAGTAGAGACCTGAGGGAGCCTGATACTGAAGCTTTCTTT
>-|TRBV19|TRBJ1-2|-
CASSPSFNYGYTF
TGTGCCAGTAGTCCTTCTTTTAACTATGGCTACACCTTC
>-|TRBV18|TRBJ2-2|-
CASSPGLAGELFF
TGTGCCAGCTCACCGGGGCTGGCCGGGGAGCTGTTTTTT
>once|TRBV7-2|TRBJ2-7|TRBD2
CASSGGRASEQYF
TGTGCCAGCAGCGGCGGGAGGGCCAGCGAGCAGTACTTC
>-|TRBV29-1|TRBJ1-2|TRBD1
CSADREGNYGYTF
TGCAGCGCGGACAGGGAGGGTAACTATGGCTACACCTTC
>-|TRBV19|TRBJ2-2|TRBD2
CASRKAGGTTGELFF
TGTGCCAGTCGAAAGGCGGGGGGCACCACCGGGGAGCTGTTTTTT
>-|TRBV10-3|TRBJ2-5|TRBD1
CAIPTGQQETQYF
TGTGCCATACCGACGGGACAGCAAGAGACCCAGTACTTC
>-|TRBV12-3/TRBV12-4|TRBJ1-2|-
CASASTGLGYTF
TGTGCCAGCGCCTCGACAGGTTTGGGCTACACCTTC
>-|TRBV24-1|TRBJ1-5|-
CATASQGHSNQPQHF
TGTGCCACCGCCTCCCAGGGGCATAGCAATCAGCCCCAGCATTTT
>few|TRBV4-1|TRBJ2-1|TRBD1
CASSQAGGTGYEQFF
TGCGCCAGCAGCCAAGCAGGGGGAACAGGGTATGAGCAGTTCTTC
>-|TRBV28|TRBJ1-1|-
CASSLVAGPNTEAFF
TGTGCCAGCAGTTTAGTCGCTGGGCCGAACACTGAAGCTTTCTTT
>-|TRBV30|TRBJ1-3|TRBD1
CAWSGQGSGNTIYF
TGTGCCTGGAGTGGACAGGGCTCTGGAAACACCATATATTTT
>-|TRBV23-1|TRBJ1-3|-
CASSQSREALHRASSGNTIYF
TGCGCCAGCAGTCAATCTAGAGAGGCCCTTCACAGGGCCAGCTCTGGAAACACCATATATTTT
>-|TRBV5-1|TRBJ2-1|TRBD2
CASSQGLAGYNEQFF
TGCGCCAGCAGCCAGGGACTAGCGGGTTACAATGAGCAGTTCTTC
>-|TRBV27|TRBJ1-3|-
CASSSFSGGNTIYF
TGTGCCAGCAGTTCATTCTCAGGAGGAAACACCATATATTTT
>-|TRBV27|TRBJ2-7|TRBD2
CASSRTSGGYYEQYF
TGTGCCAGCAGCCGCACTAGCGGAGGGTACTACGAGCAGTACTTC
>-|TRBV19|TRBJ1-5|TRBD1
CASSILGQGSNQPQHF
TGTGCCAGTAGTATACTGGGACAGGGGAGCAATCAGCCCCAGCATTTT
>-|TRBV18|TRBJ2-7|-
CASSPQLGQSEQYF
TGTGCCAGCTCACCCCAATTAGGACAGTCCGAGCAGTACTTC